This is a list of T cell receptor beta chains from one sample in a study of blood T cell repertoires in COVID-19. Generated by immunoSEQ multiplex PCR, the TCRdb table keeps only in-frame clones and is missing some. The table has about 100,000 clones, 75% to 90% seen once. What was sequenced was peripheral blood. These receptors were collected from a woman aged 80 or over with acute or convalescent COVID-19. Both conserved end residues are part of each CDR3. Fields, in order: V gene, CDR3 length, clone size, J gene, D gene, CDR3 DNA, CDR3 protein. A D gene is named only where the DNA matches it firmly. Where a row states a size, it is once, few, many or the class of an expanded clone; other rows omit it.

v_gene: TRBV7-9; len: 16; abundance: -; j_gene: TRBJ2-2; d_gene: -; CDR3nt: -; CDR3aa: CASSFGPGVNTGELFF
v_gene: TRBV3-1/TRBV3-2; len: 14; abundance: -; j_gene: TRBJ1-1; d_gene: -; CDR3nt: TGTGCCAGCAGCCAAGTTGGGAGGGGCACTGAAGCTTTCTTT; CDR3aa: CASSQVGRGTEAFF
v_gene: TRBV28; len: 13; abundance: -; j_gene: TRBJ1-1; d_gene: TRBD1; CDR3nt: TGTGCCAGCCGGAGACAGGGGGGCACTGAAGCTTTCTTT; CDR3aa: CASRRQGGTEAFF
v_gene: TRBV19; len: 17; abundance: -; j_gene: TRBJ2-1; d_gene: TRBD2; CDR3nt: TGTGCCAGTAGTACCGGGACTAGCGGGGGCGCCTACAATGAGCAGTTCTTC; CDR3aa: CASSTGTSGGAYNEQFF
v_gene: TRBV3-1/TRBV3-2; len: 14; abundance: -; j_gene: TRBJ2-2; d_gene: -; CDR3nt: TGTGCCAGCAGCCATACCACAGGCGCCGGGGAGCTGTTTTTT; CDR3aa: CASSHTTGAGELFF
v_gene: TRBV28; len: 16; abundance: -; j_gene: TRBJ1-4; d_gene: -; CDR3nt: TGTGCCAGCAGTTCCCTACAGGGAGGGAAGAATGAAAAACTGTTTTTT; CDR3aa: CASSSLQGGKNEKLFF
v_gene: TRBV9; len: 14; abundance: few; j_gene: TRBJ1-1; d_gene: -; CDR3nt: TGTGCCAGCAGCCCCCTAGGTTCTGGCACTGAAGCTTTCTTT; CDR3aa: CASSPLGSGTEAFF
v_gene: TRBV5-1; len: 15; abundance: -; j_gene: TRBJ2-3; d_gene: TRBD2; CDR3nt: TGCGCCAGCAGGACCGGGGGGGCCAGTACAGATACGCAGTATTTT; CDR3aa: CASRTGGASTDTQYF
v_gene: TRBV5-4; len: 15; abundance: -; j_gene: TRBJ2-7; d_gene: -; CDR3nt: TGTGCCAGCAGCTTATCAGGGGCTAGATTTCCCGAGCAGTACTTC; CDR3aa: CASSLSGARFPEQYF
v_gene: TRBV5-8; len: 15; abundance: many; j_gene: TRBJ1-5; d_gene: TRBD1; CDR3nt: TGTGCCAGCAGCTTCCCCAGGGGGAGCAATCAGCCCCAGCATTTT; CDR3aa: CASSFPRGSNQPQHF
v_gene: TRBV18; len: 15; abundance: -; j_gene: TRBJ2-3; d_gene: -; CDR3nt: TGTGCCAGCTCACCAGCGGGCAGCAGGTCAGATACGCAGTATTTT; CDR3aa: CASSPAGSRSDTQYF
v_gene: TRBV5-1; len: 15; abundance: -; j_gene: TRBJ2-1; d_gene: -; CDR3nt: TGCGCCAGCAGCTTGGCCTTTCTCTCCTACAATGAGCAGTTCTTC; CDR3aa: CASSLAFLSYNEQFF
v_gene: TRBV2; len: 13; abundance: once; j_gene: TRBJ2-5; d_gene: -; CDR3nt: TGTGCCAGCAGCGAACAGACTAAAGAGACCCAGTACTTC; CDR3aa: CASSEQTKETQYF
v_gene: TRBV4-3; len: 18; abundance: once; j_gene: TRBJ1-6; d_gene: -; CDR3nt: TGCGCCAGCAGCCAAGACCCCGTAGACTCGTCCTATAATTCACCCCTCCACTTT; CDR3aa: CASSQDPVDSSYNSPLHF
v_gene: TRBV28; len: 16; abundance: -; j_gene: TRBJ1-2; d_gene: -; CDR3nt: TGTGCCAGCAGTTTCGCCCCTCACCGAGGTAACTATGGCTACACCTTC; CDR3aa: CASSFAPHRGNYGYTF
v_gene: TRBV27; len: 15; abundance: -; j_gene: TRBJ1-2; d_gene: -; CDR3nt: TGTGCCAGCAGCCGGACACCTATGGGGAACTATGGCTACACCTTC; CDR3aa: CASSRTPMGNYGYTF
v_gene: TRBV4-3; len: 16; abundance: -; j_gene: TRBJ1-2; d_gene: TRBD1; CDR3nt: TGCGCCAGCAGCCAAGCGACGGGGACAGGGCCAACTGGCTACACCTTC; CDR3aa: CASSQATGTGPTGYTF
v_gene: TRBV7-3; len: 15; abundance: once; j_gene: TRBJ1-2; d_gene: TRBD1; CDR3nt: TGTGCCAGCAAGACCGGACAGGGGGCGATCCATGGCTACACCTTC; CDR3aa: CASKTGQGAIHGYTF
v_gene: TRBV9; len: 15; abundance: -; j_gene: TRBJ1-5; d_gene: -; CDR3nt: TGTGCCAGCAGCCGGGGAGGGGTCATCGATCAGCCCCAGCATTTT; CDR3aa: CASSRGGVIDQPQHF
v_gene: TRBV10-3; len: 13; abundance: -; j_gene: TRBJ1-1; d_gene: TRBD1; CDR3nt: TGTGCCGCGACCCGGGACAGGAACACTGAAGCTTTCTTT; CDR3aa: CAATRDRNTEAFF
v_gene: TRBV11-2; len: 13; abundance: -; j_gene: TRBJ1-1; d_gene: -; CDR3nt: TGTGCCAGCAGCTCACAGGTGAACACTGAAGCTTTCTTT; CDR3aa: CASSSQVNTEAFF
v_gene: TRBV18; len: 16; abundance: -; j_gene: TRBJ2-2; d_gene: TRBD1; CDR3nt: TGTGCCAGCTCACTTCGGACAGGGTCGGACACCGGGGAGCTGTTTTTT; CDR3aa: CASSLRTGSDTGELFF
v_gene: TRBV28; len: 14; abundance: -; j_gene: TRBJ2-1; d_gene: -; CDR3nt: TGTGCCAGCAGTTTAGGGGCAAGCTACAATGAGCAGTTCTTC; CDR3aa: CASSLGASYNEQFF
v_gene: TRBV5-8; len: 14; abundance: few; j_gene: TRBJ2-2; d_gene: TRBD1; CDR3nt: TGTGCCAGCACCCAAAGGGACAGCGCCGGGGAGCTGTTTTTT; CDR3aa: CASTQRDSAGELFF
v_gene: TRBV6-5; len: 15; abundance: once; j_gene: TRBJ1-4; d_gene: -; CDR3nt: TGTGCCAGCAGTTACTCGGGCAGAACTAATGAAAAACTGTTTTTT; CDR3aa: CASSYSGRTNEKLFF